This is a list of T cell receptor beta chains from one sample in a study of shared clonotypes between healthy human individuals. Measured with immunoSEQ multiplex PCR; TCRdb has only the in-frame clones, and not every one. The sample contains hundreds of thousands of clones, approximately 96% of which appear only once. The sequencing sample was made of naive CD8+ T cells sorted from blood. All receptors derive from a man aged 25-45 years in good health. CDR3s include the opening cysteine and the closing phenylalanine or tryptophan. Each record gives: clone size, J gene, V gene, D gene, CDR3 protein, CDR3 DNA. D genes are given only for firm matches. Size is stated for part of the rows, as once, few or many counts, or as a class when the clone is expanded.

abundance: once
j_gene: TRBJ2-7
v_gene: TRBV4-3
d_gene: .
CDR3aa: CASSQDYPASYEQYF
CDR3nt: TGCGCCAGCAGCCAAGATTACCCAGCTTCCTACGAGCAGTACTTC

abundance: once
j_gene: TRBJ2-1
v_gene: TRBV14
d_gene: TRBD2
CDR3aa: CASSHPPLAVNEQFF
CDR3nt: TGTGCCAGCAGCCACCCCCCTCTAGCGGTCAATGAGCAGTTCTTC

abundance: .
j_gene: TRBJ2-3
v_gene: TRBV5-1
d_gene: TRBD1
CDR3aa: CASSDRDRITDTQYF
CDR3nt: TGCGCCAGCAGCGACCGGGACAGAATCACAGATACGCAGTATTTT

abundance: .
j_gene: TRBJ2-3
v_gene: TRBV7-8
d_gene: TRBD2
CDR3aa: CASTRLAGRTDTQYF
CDR3nt: TGTGCCAGCACCAGACTAGCGGGGCGCACAGATACGCAGTATTTT

abundance: .
j_gene: TRBJ2-7
v_gene: TRBV5-4
d_gene: .
CDR3aa: CASNPWGVGTYEQYF
CDR3nt: TGTGCCAGCAACCCCTGGGGAGTGGGGACCTACGAGCAGTACTTC

abundance: .
j_gene: TRBJ1-2
v_gene: TRBV5-5
d_gene: .
CDR3aa: CASSLDLPLRGSRGYTF
CDR3nt: TGTGCCAGCAGCTTGGACTTACCCTTGCGGGGCTCGCGGGGCTACACCTTC

abundance: .
j_gene: TRBJ2-2
v_gene: TRBV29-1
d_gene: TRBD2
CDR3aa: CSVEVAGQNTGELFF
CDR3nt: TGCAGCGTTGAAGTAGCGGGCCAGAACACCGGGGAGCTGTTTTTT

abundance: .
j_gene: TRBJ2-7
v_gene: TRBV5-6
d_gene: TRBD1
CDR3aa: CASSYWTGFYEQYF
CDR3nt: TGTGCCAGCAGCTACTGGACAGGGTTCTACGAGCAGTACTTC

abundance: .
j_gene: TRBJ2-7
v_gene: TRBV6-1
d_gene: .
CDR3aa: CASSESFAGSYEQYF
CDR3nt: TGTGCCAGCAGTGAATCTTTCGCTGGCTCCTACGAGCAGTACTTC

abundance: once
j_gene: TRBJ1-3
v_gene: TRBV19
d_gene: .
CDR3aa: CASTNVELGRTGAGNTIYF
CDR3nt: TGTGCCAGTACCAATGTCGAATTGGGACGGACTGGGGCTGGAAACACCATATATTTT

abundance: .
j_gene: TRBJ2-1
v_gene: TRBV27
d_gene: TRBD2
CDR3aa: CASSLSSGSSYNEQFF
CDR3nt: TGTGCCAGCAGTTTATCGAGCGGGAGCTCCTACAATGAGCAGTTCTTC

abundance: .
j_gene: TRBJ2-7
v_gene: TRBV13
d_gene: TRBD1
CDR3aa: CASSLQGFYEQYF
CDR3nt: TGTGCCAGCAGCCTACAGGGGTTCTACGAGCAGTACTTC

abundance: .
j_gene: TRBJ1-5
v_gene: TRBV4-1
d_gene: TRBD1
CDR3aa: CASSQDGVGTGETQPQHF
CDR3nt: TGCGCCAGCAGCCAAGATGGGGTCGGGACAGGGGAAACTCAGCCCCAGCATTTT

abundance: .
j_gene: TRBJ2-7
v_gene: TRBV5-1
d_gene: .
CDR3aa: CASSLEAESSYEQYF
CDR3nt: TGCGCCAGCAGCTTGGAGGCAGAAAGCTCCTACGAGCAGTACTTC

abundance: .
j_gene: TRBJ2-3
v_gene: TRBV7-9
d_gene: TRBD2
CDR3aa: CASSLLAGASGTQYF
CDR3nt: TGTGCCAGCAGCTTACTAGCGGGAGCATCGGGTACGCAGTATTTT

abundance: .
j_gene: TRBJ1-5
v_gene: TRBV5-4
d_gene: .
CDR3aa: CASSLWDQGQTSGIQPQHF
CDR3nt: TGTGCCAGCAGCTTGTGGGACCAGGGCCAAACTTCCGGGATTCAGCCCCAGCATTTT

abundance: .
j_gene: TRBJ2-7
v_gene: TRBV27
d_gene: .
CDR3aa: CASSPQGGSYEQYF
CDR3nt: TGTGCCAGCAGTCCCCAGGGGGGCTCCTACGAGCAGTACTTC

abundance: .
j_gene: TRBJ2-7
v_gene: TRBV9
d_gene: TRBD2
CDR3aa: CASSVSGLAYEQYF
CDR3nt: TGTGCCAGCAGCGTATCGGGACTAGCCTACGAGCAGTACTTC

abundance: .
j_gene: TRBJ2-3
v_gene: TRBV19
d_gene: TRBD2
CDR3aa: CASSRREADTQYF
CDR3nt: TGTGCCAGTAGTCGGCGGGAGGCCGATACGCAGTATTTT

abundance: .
j_gene: TRBJ2-7
v_gene: TRBV6-5
d_gene: TRBD1
CDR3aa: CASSPGNRGIYEQYF
CDR3nt: TGTGCCAGCAGCCCCGGGAACAGGGGTATCTACGAGCAGTACTTC

abundance: .
j_gene: TRBJ2-2
v_gene: TRBV6-5
d_gene: .
CDR3aa: CASSYGRMYTGELFF
CDR3nt: TGTGCCAGCAGTTACGGTCGTATGTACACCGGGGAGCTGTTTTTT

abundance: .
j_gene: TRBJ2-2
v_gene: TRBV11-2
d_gene: TRBD1
CDR3aa: CASSSLRGPYTGELFF
CDR3nt: TGTGCCAGCAGCTCGCTCAGGGGGCCGTACACCGGGGAGCTGTTTTTT

abundance: .
j_gene: TRBJ2-1
v_gene: TRBV7-9
d_gene: .
CDR3aa: CASSFRIGSYNEQFF
CDR3nt: TGTGCCAGCAGCTTTAGGATTGGCTCCTACAATGAGCAGTTCTTC

abundance: .
j_gene: TRBJ1-5
v_gene: TRBV11-2
d_gene: .
CDR3aa: CASSLGRQGFFEPQHF
CDR3nt: TGTGCCAGCAGCTTAGGCCGGCAGGGTTTCTTTGAGCCCCAGCATTTT

abundance: .
j_gene: TRBJ1-1
v_gene: TRBV13
d_gene: .
CDR3aa: CASSMRGEGNTEAFF
CDR3nt: TGTGCCAGCAGTATGAGGGGTGAGGGGAACACTGAAGCTTTCTTT

abundance: .
j_gene: TRBJ1-5
v_gene: TRBV19
d_gene: .
CDR3aa: CASSMGEYSNQPQHF
CDR3nt: TGTGCCAGTAGTATGGGAGAATATAGCAATCAGCCCCAGCATTTT

abundance: .
j_gene: TRBJ1-1
v_gene: TRBV14
d_gene: TRBD1
CDR3aa: CASSQPMNRGTEAFF
CDR3nt: TGTGCCAGCAGCCAACCAATGAACAGGGGAACTGAAGCTTTCTTT

abundance: .
j_gene: TRBJ2-1
v_gene: TRBV5-1
d_gene: TRBD2
CDR3aa: CASSLEGAGGYNEQFF
CDR3nt: TGCGCCAGCAGCTTGGAAGGAGCGGGGGGTTACAATGAGCAGTTCTTC

abundance: .
j_gene: TRBJ2-1
v_gene: TRBV10-2
d_gene: TRBD2
CDR3aa: CAGSGTSEYNEQFF
CDR3nt: TGCGCCGGCAGTGGGACTAGCGAGTACAATGAGCAGTTCTTC

abundance: .
j_gene: TRBJ2-7
v_gene: TRBV27
d_gene: .
CDR3aa: CASSRSRGYEQYF
CDR3nt: TGTGCCAGCTCCCGGTCTAGAGGTTACGAGCAGTACTTC

abundance: few
j_gene: TRBJ2-1
v_gene: TRBV19
d_gene: TRBD1
CDR3aa: CASSIGGQRLYNEQFF
CDR3nt: TGTGCCAGTAGTATAGGGGGACAGCGGCTCTACAATGAGCAGTTCTTC

abundance: .
j_gene: TRBJ2-7
v_gene: TRBV19
d_gene: .
CDR3aa: CASSNRGRSYEQYF
CDR3nt: TGTGCCAGTAGTAACCGTGGTCGGTCCTACGAGCAGTACTTC

abundance: .
j_gene: TRBJ2-7
v_gene: TRBV4-1
d_gene: .
CDR3aa: CASSQEVGKYEQYF
CDR3nt: TGCGCCAGCAGCCAAGAGGTGGGTAAATACGAGCAGTACTTC

abundance: .
j_gene: TRBJ2-1
v_gene: TRBV7-8
d_gene: TRBD2
CDR3aa: CASSSTLAGIDEEQFF
CDR3nt: TGTGCCAGCAGCTCCACCCTAGCGGGCATCGACGAGGAGCAGTTCTTC

abundance: .
j_gene: TRBJ2-7
v_gene: TRBV27
d_gene: TRBD1
CDR3aa: CASSFGTGDYEQYF
CDR3nt: TGTGCCAGCAGTTTTGGGACAGGGGACTACGAGCAGTACTTC

abundance: .
j_gene: TRBJ2-3
v_gene: TRBV7-9
d_gene: TRBD2
CDR3aa: CASSFLAGVSTDTQYF
CDR3nt: TGTGCCAGCAGCTTCCTAGCGGGAGTGAGCACAGATACGCAGTATTTT

abundance: .
j_gene: TRBJ2-5
v_gene: TRBV7-2
d_gene: .
CDR3aa: CASSPNSGIRYDGETQYF
CDR3nt: TGTGCCAGCAGCCCAAATTCGGGGATTAGGTACGATGGGGAGACCCAGTACTTC

abundance: once
j_gene: TRBJ2-1
v_gene: TRBV30
d_gene: .
CDR3aa: CAWSVALLYNEQFF
CDR3nt: TGTGCCTGGAGTGTGGCTCTCCTCTACAATGAGCAGTTCTTC

abundance: .
j_gene: TRBJ2-1
v_gene: TRBV7-6
d_gene: TRBD2
CDR3aa: CASSSRPQRGYYNEQFF
CDR3nt: TGTGCCAGCAGCTCCAGACCTCAGCGGGGGTATTACAATGAGCAGTTCTTC

abundance: .
j_gene: TRBJ2-7
v_gene: TRBV19
d_gene: .
CDR3aa: CASSPGLSSSYEQYF
CDR3nt: TGTGCCAGTAGCCCGGGACTTTCTTCCTCCTACGAGCAGTACTTC

abundance: .
j_gene: TRBJ2-7
v_gene: TRBV6-6
d_gene: TRBD1
CDR3aa: CASSHPGQGDNEQYF
CDR3nt: TGTGCCAGCAGTCACCCAGGACAGGGAGACAACGAGCAGTACTTC

abundance: .
j_gene: TRBJ1-4
v_gene: TRBV6-1
d_gene: .
CDR3aa: CASGPLQTNEKLFF
CDR3nt: TGTGCCAGCGGGCCTTTACAAACTAATGAAAAACTGTTTTTT

abundance: .
j_gene: TRBJ2-3
v_gene: TRBV29-1
d_gene: .
CDR3aa: CSVTPLQGMAGSTDTQYF
CDR3nt: TGCAGCGTTACCCCTCTACAGGGAATGGCGGGGAGCACAGATACGCAGTATTTT

abundance: .
j_gene: TRBJ2-1
v_gene: TRBV7-9
d_gene: .
CDR3aa: CASSLVGGDEQFF
CDR3nt: TGTGCCAGCAGCTTAGTAGGCGGGGATGAGCAGTTCTTC

abundance: .
j_gene: TRBJ2-7
v_gene: TRBV27
d_gene: .
CDR3aa: CASSARTSEQYF
CDR3nt: TGTGCCAGCAGTGCCCGGACGTCAGAGCAGTACTTC

abundance: .
j_gene: TRBJ1-2
v_gene: TRBV18
d_gene: .
CDR3aa: CASSPTGPQEGYTF
CDR3nt: TGTGCCAGCTCACCAACCGGGCCTCAGGAAGGCTACACCTTC

abundance: .
j_gene: TRBJ2-7
v_gene: TRBV28
d_gene: .
CDR3aa: CASSHAYEQYF
CDR3nt: TGTGCCAGCAGCCATGCCTACGAGCAGTACTTC

abundance: .
j_gene: TRBJ2-3
v_gene: TRBV27
d_gene: TRBD2
CDR3aa: CASSLYRLAGPTDTQYF
CDR3nt: TGTGCCAGCAGTTTATACAGACTAGCGGGGCCCACAGATACGCAGTATTTT

abundance: .
j_gene: TRBJ2-1
v_gene: TRBV4-3
d_gene: TRBD1
CDR3aa: CASSHRDRYYNEQFF
CDR3nt: TGCGCCAGCAGCCACCGGGACAGGTATTACAATGAGCAGTTCTTC

abundance: .
j_gene: TRBJ2-7
v_gene: TRBV4-3
d_gene: .
CDR3aa: CASSQATLPGDEQYF
CDR3nt: TGCGCCAGCAGCCAAGCGACCTTGCCCGGGGACGAGCAGTACTTC

abundance: .
j_gene: TRBJ2-7
v_gene: TRBV4-3
d_gene: TRBD1
CDR3aa: CASSQWTGGYEQYF
CDR3nt: TGCGCCAGCAGCCAATGGACAGGGGGTTACGAGCAGTACTTC

abundance: .
j_gene: TRBJ2-7
v_gene: TRBV6-5
d_gene: .
CDR3aa: CASSYSSVSYEQYF
CDR3nt: TGTGCCAGCAGTTACTCATCAGTTTCCTACGAGCAGTACTTC

abundance: .
j_gene: TRBJ2-7
v_gene: TRBV9
d_gene: .
CDR3aa: CASSVGLPTYEQYF
CDR3nt: TGTGCCAGCAGCGTAGGACTCCCAACCTACGAGCAGTACTTC

abundance: .
j_gene: TRBJ2-7
v_gene: TRBV29-1
d_gene: TRBD2
CDR3aa: CSVVLAVSGYEQYF
CDR3nt: TGCAGCGTCGTACTAGCGGTTTCGGGGTACGAGCAGTACTTC